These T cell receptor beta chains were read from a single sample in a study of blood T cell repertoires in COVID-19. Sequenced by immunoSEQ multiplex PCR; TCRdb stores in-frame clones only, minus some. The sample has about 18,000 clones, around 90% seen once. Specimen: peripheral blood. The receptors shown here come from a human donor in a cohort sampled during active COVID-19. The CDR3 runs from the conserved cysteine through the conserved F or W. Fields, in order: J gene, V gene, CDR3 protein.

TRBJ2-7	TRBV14	CASSQREGLPYEQYF
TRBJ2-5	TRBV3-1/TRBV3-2	CASSQLGVAGGIQETQYF
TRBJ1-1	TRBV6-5	CASRYARGGGTEAFF
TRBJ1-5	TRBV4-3	CASSLNRGPIQPQHF
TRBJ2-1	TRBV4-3	CASSQEVSGTGRNEQFF
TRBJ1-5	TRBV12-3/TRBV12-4	CASNVGNQPQHF
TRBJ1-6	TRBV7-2	CASSDGPDSYNSPLHF
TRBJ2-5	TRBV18	CASSHRGGETQYF
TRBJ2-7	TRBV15	CATSRELAGGSYEQYF
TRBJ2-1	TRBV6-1	CASSEFSGGYNEQFF
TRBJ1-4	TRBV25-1	CASSVDSRNEKLFF
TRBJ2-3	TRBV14	CASSHSGTGGDTQYF
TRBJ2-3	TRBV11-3	CASSFTGSTDTQYF
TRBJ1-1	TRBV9	CASSVGTGSDTEAFF
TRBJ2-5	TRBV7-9	CASSLAFGHNTLGETQYF
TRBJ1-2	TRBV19	CASSLLIAVDTEGYTF
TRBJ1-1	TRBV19	CASSTAYQGSEAFF
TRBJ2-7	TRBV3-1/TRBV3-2	CASSPDNSGGAYEQYF